The T cell receptor beta chain under discussion was sequenced for a study of blood T cell repertoires in COVID-19. Study in general: The analysed material was cDNA or gDNA that came from T cells, B-cell-depleted T cells, or PBMCs.

Sequenced by immunoSEQ multiplex PCR; TCRdb stores in-frame clones only, minus some. This sample has about 140,000 clones; 88% occur once, and the top ten carry 8% to 11%. The germline V gene has CDR1 SGHAT and CDR2 FQNNGV. The CDR3 length is 16 residues. The ends lost 1 base at V and 10 bases at J; junction bases unmatched: 8. The sample consisted of peripheral blood. This TCR derives from a man aged 50 to 60 with active or convalescent COVID-19. This sequence joins TRBV11-2 and TRBJ2-1, with 12 bases matching TRBD2. Written as DNA, the CDR3 is TGTGCCAGCAGCTTAGGGACTAGCGGGAACTGGGGGGAGCAGTTCTTC. This translates into CASSLGTSGNWGEQFF.